Listed here is a single T cell receptor beta chain. Germline lookup yields CDR1 SGHDN and CDR2 FVKESK. The V end was cut by 3 bases, the J end by 4 bases, with 13 bases between. The CDR3 consists of 15 residues. These data come from a study of blood T cell repertoires in COVID-19. The method was immunoSEQ multiplex PCR; TCRdb's version includes in-frame clones alone and lacks a portion of them. There are under 200,000 clones in the sample; just over 90% occur only once, and roughly 5% lies in the top ten. Enrolment of Seattle patients took place during active infection, and they were followed longitudinally.

Sequenced sample: peripheral blood. This chain joins TRBV14 and TRBJ1-3; possibly TRBD1 for D (6 bases). The clonotype comes from a man younger than 30 with COVID-19, enrolled during active disease. DNA of the CDR3: TGTGCCAGCAGCCAGCATTGGACAGACGGAAACACCATATATTTT. Translated, it gives CASSQHWTDGNTIYF. The full variable domain, in which reference TRBV14 and TRBJ1-3 provide the parts outside the CDR3, is EAGVTQFPSHSVIEKGQTVTLRCDPISGHDNLYWYRRVMGKEIKFLLHFVKESKQDESGMPNNRFLAERTGGTYSTLKVQPAELEDSGVYFCASSQHWTDGNTIYFGEGSWLTVV.